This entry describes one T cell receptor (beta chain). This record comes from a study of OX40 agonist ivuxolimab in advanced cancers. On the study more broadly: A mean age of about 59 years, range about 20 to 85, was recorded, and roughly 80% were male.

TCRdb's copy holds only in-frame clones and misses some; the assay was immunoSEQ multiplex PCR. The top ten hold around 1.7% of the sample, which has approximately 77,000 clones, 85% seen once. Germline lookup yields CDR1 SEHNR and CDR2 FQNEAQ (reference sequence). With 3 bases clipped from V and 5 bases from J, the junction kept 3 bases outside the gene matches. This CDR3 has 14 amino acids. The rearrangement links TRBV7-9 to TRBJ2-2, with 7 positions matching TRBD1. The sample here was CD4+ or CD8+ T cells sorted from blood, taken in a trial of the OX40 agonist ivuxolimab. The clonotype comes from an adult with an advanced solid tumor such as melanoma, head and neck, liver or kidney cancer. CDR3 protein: CASSFDRETGELFF. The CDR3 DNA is TGTGCCAGCAGCTTCGACAGGGAGACCGGGGAGCTGTTTTTT.